The rows below give T cell receptor beta chains drawn from one sample of a study of blood T cell repertoires in COVID-19. Assay used: immunoSEQ multiplex PCR; TCRdb lists only in-frame clones, some missing. Of just over 250,000 clones listed, about nine tenths are singletons. The sample was peripheral blood. The receptors were gathered from a person aged 18 to 30 with COVID-19, enrolled during active disease. Each CDR3 is given with its conserved first and last residue. Fields, in order: V gene, D gene, clone size, J gene, CDR3 protein, CDR3 DNA. The D gene is left open where the match is weak. Clone size appears in some rows only: once, few, many, or a class for an expanded clone.

TRBV13	.	.	TRBJ2-5	CASSLGLQKTQYF	TGTGCCAGCAGCTTGGGACTGCAGAAGACCCAGTACTTC
TRBV5-1	.	.	TRBJ2-1	CASSLDGSYNEQFF	TGCGCCAGCAGCTTGGACGGTTCCTACAATGAGCAGTTCTTC
TRBV11-1	.	.	TRBJ1-2	CASSFGQANYGYTF	TGTGCCAGCAGCTTCGGTCAGGCAAACTATGGCTACACCTTC
TRBV9	.	.	TRBJ2-1	CASSGVLGNEQFF	TGTGCCAGCTCGGGGGTCCTGGGGAATGAGCAGTTCTTC
TRBV7-9	TRBD1	.	TRBJ1-5	CASSLGQGNQPQHF	TGTGCCAGCAGCTTAGGACAGGGTAATCAGCCCCAGCATTTT
TRBV5-6	.	.	TRBJ2-7	CASSPSGWQPYEQYF	TGTGCCAGCAGTCCCTCCGGGTGGCAGCCTTACGAGCAGTACTTC
TRBV9	.	.	TRBJ2-7	CASSVESGSYEQYF	TGTGCCAGCAGCGTAGAATCAGGGTCTTACGAGCAGTACTTC
TRBV6-1	TRBD2	.	TRBJ2-3	CASSETGLALRTQYF	TGTGCCAGCAGTGAAACGGGACTAGCTCTGAGGACGCAGTATTTT
TRBV27	TRBD1	once	TRBJ2-3	CASSSGQGVGDTQYF	TGTGCCAGCAGTTCGGGACAGGGGGTGGGAGATACGCAGTATTTT
TRBV7-2	.	.	TRBJ1-3	CASSLGTVGNTIYF	TGTGCCAGCAGCTTAGGGACAGTTGGAAACACCATATATTTT
TRBV6-6	.	.	TRBJ2-7	CASSYEEFEQYF	TGTGCCAGCAGTTACGAGGAGTTTGAGCAGTACTTC
TRBV4-1	.	.	TRBJ2-7	CASSQDEGGAYEQYF	TGCGCCAGCAGCCAAGATGAGGGAGGAGCCTACGAGCAGTACTTC
TRBV5-4	.	.	TRBJ2-7	CASSLARAASNYEQYF	TGTGCCAGCAGCTTGGCCCGAGCAGCGAGCAACTACGAGCAGTACTTC
TRBV25-1	TRBD1	.	TRBJ2-1	CASSETGVSEQFF	TGTGCCAGCAGTGAAACAGGGGTTAGTGAGCAGTTCTTC
TRBV27	TRBD1	.	TRBJ2-2	CASSLLHRGLNTGELFF	TGTGCCAGCAGTTTGCTGCACAGGGGGCTTAACACCGGGGAGCTGTTTTTT
TRBV11-2	.	.	TRBJ2-4	CASSPNLQGLNIQYF	TGTGCCAGCAGCCCCAATCTTCAGGGGCTAAACATTCAGTACTTC
TRBV7-9	TRBD1	.	TRBJ1-2	CASSRPGTGDYGYTF	TGTGCCAGCAGCCGTCCCGGGACAGGGGACTATGGCTACACCTTC
TRBV7-2	TRBD2	.	TRBJ2-7	CASSLLSGLSYEQYF	TGTGCCAGCAGCTTACTTAGCGGGCTCTCCTACGAGCAGTACTTC
TRBV29-1	.	.	TRBJ2-3	CSVEGGAAFTDTQYF	TGCAGCGTTGAGGGTGGAGCGGCGTTCACAGATACGCAGTATTTT
TRBV11-2	.	.	TRBJ2-7	CASSSTGSYEQYF	TGTGCCAGCAGCTCCACTGGTTCCTACGAGCAGTACTTC
TRBV30	.	.	TRBJ2-1	CAGGGTNEQFF	TGTGCCGGGGGGGGGACAAATGAGCAGTTCTTC
TRBV9	.	.	TRBJ2-7	CASSALGVAESYEQYF	TGTGCCAGCAGCGCCCTCGGGGTCGCAGAGTCCTACGAGCAGTACTTC
TRBV27	TRBD1	.	TRBJ2-2	CASMPGQGRTGELFF	TGTGCCAGCATGCCCGGACAGGGGAGAACCGGGGAGCTGTTTTTT
TRBV27	TRBD1	.	TRBJ2-1	CATSGQGNNEQFF	TGTGCCACCAGTGGACAGGGTAACAATGAGCAGTTCTTC
TRBV4-2	.	once	TRBJ2-1	CASSQVGISGNEQFF	TGTGCCAGCAGCCAAGTCGGTATTAGCGGCAATGAGCAGTTCTTC
TRBV5-4	TRBD1	.	TRBJ1-1	CASSLAGGMNTEAFF	TGTGCCAGCAGCTTAGCAGGGGGGATGAACACTGAAGCTTTCTTT
TRBV28	TRBD1	.	TRBJ1-3	CASSSIQGARGNTIYF	TGTGCCAGCAGTTCCATACAGGGGGCGCGTGGAAACACCATATATTTT
TRBV29-1	TRBD2	.	TRBJ2-7	CSVEMTAQRGEQYF	TGCAGCGTTGAGATGACAGCCCAGCGGGGCGAGCAGTACTTC
TRBV21-1	.	.	TRBJ2-1	CASSTSIAGHPRDEQFF	TGTGCCAGCAGCACATCTATCGCAGGACACCCAAGGGATGAGCAGTTCTTC
TRBV10-3	TRBD1	.	TRBJ2-1	CAISAGQFNEQFF	TGTGCCATCAGTGCGGGACAGTTCAATGAGCAGTTCTTC
TRBV3-1/TRBV3-2	TRBD1	.	TRBJ1-1	CASSQTGADTEAFF	TGTGCCAGCAGCCAGACAGGGGCGGACACTGAAGCTTTCTTT
TRBV2	.	.	TRBJ2-3	CASSRTGLGDTQYF	TGTGCCAGCAGTAGGACGGGATTGGGAGATACGCAGTATTTT
TRBV3-1/TRBV3-2	.	.	TRBJ2-5	CASSQDSGVQKTQYF	TGTGCCAGCAGCCAAGATTCAGGGGTCCAGAAGACCCAGTACTTC
TRBV15	TRBD1	.	TRBJ2-5	CATSRDRLTGGFETQYF	TGTGCCACCAGCAGAGATCGGCTTACAGGGGGCTTCGAGACCCAGTACTTC
TRBV7-8	TRBD2	.	TRBJ2-5	CASSRLAGVGTQYF	TGTGCCAGCAGCCGACTAGCGGGAGTCGGGACCCAGTACTTC
TRBV7-3	TRBD2	.	TRBJ2-1	CASSARPLAGGNEQFF	TGTGCCAGCAGCGCGCGGCCACTAGCGGGAGGGAATGAGCAGTTCTTC
TRBV6-2/TRBV6-3	TRBD2	.	TRBJ2-1	CASSFPQTSGRNEQFF	TGTGCCAGCAGTTTCCCCCAGACTAGCGGGAGAAATGAGCAGTTCTTC
TRBV28	TRBD2	once	TRBJ2-1	CASLEAGVSYNEQFF	TGTGCCAGTTTAGAAGCGGGAGTTTCCTACAATGAGCAGTTCTTC
TRBV27	.	.	TRBJ2-7	CASSRGSTTYEQYF	TGTGCCAGCAGTAGGGGGAGTACGACCTACGAGCAGTACTTC